This T cell receptor beta chain stems from a study of cytomegalovirus exposure and HLA in healthy donors. PCR involved 60 Vbeta and 13 Jbeta primers. Some clones are missing from TCRdb's copy, which holds only in-frame ones; the method was immunoSEQ multiplex PCR. The data show tens of thousands of clones, roughly three quarters seen once. J gave up 0 bases and V 3 bases, and 5 bases lay outside the gene matches. Germline V gene sequence: CDR1 SGHRS, CDR2 YFSETQ. CDR3 size: 17 residues. The source of this sequence is a man between 25 and 39 years old in good health and CMV-seronegative. The sample comprised PBMCs. The V call is TRBV5-1, the J call TRBJ2-6; 8 bases line up with TRBD1. CDR3 in DNA: TGCGCCAGCAGCTGGACAGGGCGGGACTCTGGGGCCAACGTCCTGACTTTC. Residues: CASSWTGRDSGANVLTF.